The present T cell receptor (beta chain) was sequenced within a study of T cells in women clearing cervical HPV infection. Whole-study context: Case blood was drawn when the lesion was first found; control blood after infection became undetectable. Cases' blood sampling followed lesion detection by median about 150 days (90 to 200). Whole-study results and caveats: Repertoire richness, not evenness, was significantly elevated in CIN3+ cases versus controls.

Genomic DNA, averaging approximately 1,100 ng per sample, yielded TCR beta CDR3 via immunoSEQ. Produced via immunoSEQ multiplex PCR; TCRdb's table is partial and in-frame only. The sample's table shows 20,000 to 25,000 clones. On this clone itself: Antigen unknown. The read comes to an end 3 residues before the CDR3 does, leaving the germline J gene to fill in the end.

Germline-derived CDR1 and CDR2 are MNHEY and SVGEGT. This CDR3 is built from 15 residues. Trimming stripped 6 bases from V and 9 bases from J, with 21 bases between. This chain connects TRBV6-2 or TRBV6-3 to TRBJ2-1; tentatively, D is TRBD1 (5 bases). The sample comprised blood buffy coat. The receptor's source is a woman aged 18 to 75 with a cervical HPV16 infection that either progressed to CIN3+ or cleared (not recorded which). The DNA read from the CDR3 is TGTGCCAGCAGCCCCTGGGGCATTTTACGGGTTGAG. The encoded protein is CASSPWGILRVE. The whole CDR3 protein is CASSPWGILRVEQFF.